This TCR beta chain emerged from a study of blood T cell repertoires in COVID-19. Sequencing was performed with immunoSEQ multiplex PCR; in TCRdb, only in-frame clones are kept and a portion is missing. Of under 250,000 clones listed, more than 70% are singletons. The CDR3 has 13 residues. The ends were cut back, 0 bases at V and 4 bases at J, with 7 bases in the middle. Germline CDR1 reads SGDLS; CDR2 reads YYNGEE. The clonotype comes from a middle-aged man with active or convalescent COVID-19. This chain joins TRBV9 and TRBJ2-5, with D possibly matching TRBD1 (5 bases). The specimen was peripheral blood. The CDR3 DNA reads TGTGCCAGCAGCGTAGGGGGCGCAGAGACCCAGTACTTC. Translation: CASSVGGAETQYF. The entire variable domain, with the rest obtained from reference TRBV9 and TRBJ2-5, is as follows: DSGVTQTPKHLITATGQRVTLRCSPRSGDLSVYWYQQSLDQGLQFLIQYYNGEERAKGNILERFSAQQFPDLHSELNLSSLELGDSALYFCASSVGGAETQYFGPGTRLLVL.